These 24 T cell receptor beta chains were sequenced from one sample in a study of radiation and T cells in renal cell carcinoma (dated by TCRdb to 2018 to 2021). Library prep was done by the immunoSEQ multiplex PCR assay. Held by TCRdb, this immuneACCESS table contains in-frame sequences only and omits some clones. Under half of the omission traces to an unresolved V gene where checked; the cause of the rest is unknown. The sample table holds roughly 75,000 clones, of which about 80% were seen once. 5.8% of the sample is held by the ten biggest clonotypes. What the time point label conveys for this sample: blood 2 weeks post-SBRT. Reading the label with the study, this specimen's treatment or condition is: 15 Gy SBRT to primary tumor, nephrectomy 4 weeks later. The sample was blood, taken from a patient whose treatment included radiotherapy and nephrectomy. Receptor source: a man aged 55 to 70 with renal cell carcinoma.

The chain joins TRBV7-3 to TRBJ2-3, with 9 bases identical to TRBD2. CDR3 length: 16 residues. J was trimmed by 3 bases and V by 0 bases; bases with no gene match: 4. CDR1 is SGHTA and CDR2 is FQGTGA in the germline V gene. CDR3 amino acids: CASSLTGLANTDTQYF. CDR3 coding DNA: TGTGCCAGCAGCTTAACAGGACTAGCGAATACAGATACGCAGTATTTT.

The chain is built from TRBV4-1 and TRBJ1-5; D is unclear. The V gene's germline CDR1 is MGHRA and CDR2 YSYEKL. CDR3 length: 15 residues. V lost 0 bases, J lost 3 bases, and 9 bases lay in between. The CDR3 is CASSQDPQSNQPQHF. DNA for the CDR3: TGCGCCAGCAGCCAAGATCCCCAGTCCAATCAGCCCCAGCATTTT.

V is TRBV9 and J is TRBJ2-7; perhaps TRBD1 as D (6 bases). Germline V CDR1 and CDR2: SGDLS, YYNGEE. V lost 3 bases, J lost 6 bases, and 19 bases lay in between. The CDR3 extends over 15 amino acids. The CDR3 sequence is CASSGGAGVLSEQYF. CDR3 nucleotide sequence: TGTGCCAGCAGCGGTGGGGCAGGGGTACTCAGCGAGCAGTACTTC. The full variable domain, its missing parts supplied by reference TRBV9 and TRBJ2-7, is DSGVTQTPKHLITATGQRVTLRCSPRSGDLSVYWYQQSLDQGLQFLIQYYNGEERAKGNILERFSAQQFPDLHSELNLSSLELGDSALYFCASSGGAGVLSEQYFGPGTRLTVT.

The genes are TRBV7-2 and TRBJ2-1, with TRBD2 as a possible D gene (6 bases). Trimming stripped 5 bases from V and 6 bases from J, with 17 bases between. This CDR3 has 15 amino acids. CDR1 SGHTA and CDR2 FQGNSA come from the germline V gene. CDR3 in amino acids: CASSPQAGELNEQFF. In nucleotides, the CDR3 is TGTGCCAGCAGCCCTCAAGCGGGCGAGCTCAATGAGCAGTTCTTC.

The chain joins TRBV7-6 to TRBJ1-1, with a possible D match to TRBD1 (5 bases). The CDR3 is made up of 13 amino acids. Per germline, CDR1 SGHVS and CDR2 FNYEAQ. Deletions cut 5 bases from V and 4 bases from J, with 11 bases between. CDR3 DNA: TGTGCCAGCAGCCATGACAGTAGCACTGAAGCTTTCTTT. This codes for CASSHDSSTEAFF.

The chain joins TRBV7-8 to TRBJ1-4, with 7 bases fitting TRBD1. CDR1 is SGHVS and CDR2 is FQNEAQ in the germline V gene. Trimming removed 5 bases from V and 7 bases from J; junction bases left unmatched: 10. The CDR3 runs to 15 residues. CDR3: CASSPRDRETEKLFF. The CDR3 DNA sequence: TGTGCCAGCAGCCCCCGGGACAGAGAAACTGAAAAACTGTTTTTT.

The chain employs TRBV15 and TRBJ2-1; maybe TRBD2 (6 bases). Trimming left V 0 bases short and J 1 base short, with 7 bases between. The germline V gene encodes CDR1 LNHNV and CDR2 YYDKDF (reference sequence). There are 15 residues in the CDR3. CDR3 region: CATSRDSGSYNEQFF. In DNA, the CDR3 is TGTGCCACCAGCAGAGATAGCGGTTCCTACAATGAGCAGTTCTTC.

The rearrangement joins TRBV5-1 to TRBJ2-7; the D gene could be TRBD1 or TRBD2 (5 bases each). The CDR3 contains 13 residues. V was trimmed by 4 bases and J by 2 bases, leaving 10 bases between them. Germline V lookup: CDR1 SGHRS, CDR2 YFSETQ. This CDR3 is CASSRGPTYEQYF. DNA of the CDR3: TGCGCCAGCAGCAGGGGACCGACCTACGAGCAGTACTTC. The whole variable domain, remainder taken from reference TRBV5-1 and TRBJ2-7, is KAGVTQTPRYLIKTRGQQVTLSCSPISGHRSVSWYQQTPGQGLQFLFEYFSETQRNKGNFPGRFSGRQFSNSRSEMNVSTLELGDSALYLCASSRGPTYEQYFGPGTRLTVT.

The chain's CDR3 is CASSPAYEQYF. The CDR3, as DNA: TGTGCCAGCAGCCCCGCCTACGAGCAGTACTTC. The rearrangement joins TRBV28 to TRBJ2-7, with D unclear. V lost 6 bases and J 2 bases, leaving 5 bases between the germline ends. CDR1 MDHEN and CDR2 SYDVKM come from the germline V gene. The length of the CDR3 is 11 residues. The variable domain in full, with the rest retrieved from reference TRBV28 and TRBJ2-7, is DVKVTQSSRYLVKRTGEKVFLECVQDMDHENMFWYRQDPGLGLRLIYFSYDVKMKEKGDIPEGYSVSREKKERFSLILESASTNQTSMYLCASSPAYEQYFGPGTRLTVT.

V is TRBV7-2 and J is TRBJ2-3; D is unclear. CDR1 SGHTA and CDR2 FQGNSA come from the germline V gene. The CDR3 loop spans 12 amino acids. V was cut by 4 bases and J by 0 bases, with 2 bases left in between. The CDR3 reads CASSSSTDTQYF. The DNA for the CDR3 is TGTGCCAGCAGCTCTAGCACAGATACGCAGTATTTT.

The chain is built from TRBV30 and TRBJ2-4; weak D call: TRBD2 (5 bases). V lost 2 bases to trimming and J lost 10 bases, with 15 bases between them. The germline V gene has CDR1 GTSNPN and CDR2 SVGIG (reference sequence). The CDR3 consists of 13 residues. The CDR3 protein is CAWSLSPRGIQYF. CDR3 sequence (DNA): TGTGCCTGGAGTTTGTCCCCTCGAGGGATTCAGTACTTC.

The chain recombines TRBV6-5 with TRBJ1-2, with TRBD1 as a possible D gene (6 bases). Germline-derived CDR1 and CDR2 are MNHEY and SVGAGI. The CDR3 extends over 13 amino acids. Trimming left V 2 bases short and J 7 bases short, with 11 bases between. CDR3: CASSYLQGGGYTF. Here the CDR3 DNA reads TGTGCCAGCAGTTACCTACAGGGCGGTGGCTACACCTTC.

The CDR3 coding sequence is TGCGCCAGCAGTTCCGGGACGGCACTGGTCGAGCAGTACTTC. Encoded protein: CASSSGTALVEQYF. V and J are TRBV5-1 and TRBJ2-7; D may be TRBD1 or TRBD2 (5 bases each). Germline V gene lookup returns CDR1 SGHRS and CDR2 YFSETQ. V was trimmed by 5 bases and J by 6 bases, leaving 18 bases between them. The CDR3 covers 14 residues.

The chain couples TRBV5-4 to TRBJ1-2; the D is unclear. Germline lookup yields CDR1 SGHNT and CDR2 YYREEE (reference sequence). With 2 bases removed from V and 0 bases from J, the gap between germline ends came to 8 bases. CDR3 length equals 14 residues. This CDR3 is CASSFRLANYGYTF. Here the CDR3 DNA reads TGTGCCAGCAGCTTTAGGTTAGCTAACTATGGCTACACCTTC.

The chain recombines TRBV18 with TRBJ1-2; tentatively, D is TRBD1 (6 bases). V lost 3 bases to trimming and J lost 4 bases, with 6 bases between them. CDR1 and CDR2 from the germline V gene are KGHSH and LQKENI. This CDR3 comprises 12 residues. The CDR3 region has the DNA TGTGCCAGCTCACCGGACAGCTATGGCTACACCTTC. Amino acid sequence: CASSPDSYGYTF.

The rearrangement uses TRBV5-1 and TRBJ2-1; D call uncertain. Per germline, CDR1 SGHRS and CDR2 YFSETQ. The CDR3 loop spans 13 amino acids. Trimming took off 4 bases at V and 8 bases at J, with 13 bases between the two ends. DNA of the CDR3: TGCGCCAGCAGCCCACCGGCCTGGGATGAGCAGTTCTTC. The encoded protein is CASSPPAWDEQFF.

Written as DNA, the CDR3 is TGTGCCAGCAGTGACCTCCATAGAGGCACAGATACGCAGTATTTT. It is translated as CASSDLHRGTDTQYF. This chain joins TRBV6-4 and TRBJ2-3; D remains ambiguous. Germline-derived CDR1 and CDR2 are MRHNA and SNTAGT. This CDR3 is built from 15 residues. The ends were cut back, 2 bases at V and 1 base at J, with 10 bases in the middle.

V is TRBV5-1 and J is TRBJ2-3, with D perhaps matching TRBD2 (6 bases). This CDR3 is 14 amino acids long. V was clipped by 5 bases and J by 1 base, with 11 bases between them. Germline CDR1 reads SGHRS; CDR2 reads YFSETQ. CDR3 nucleotide sequence: TGCGCCAGCAGGACCGGGACTCGCACAGATACGCAGTATTTT. This encodes CASRTGTRTDTQYF. The full variable domain, rest sourced from reference TRBV5-1 and TRBJ2-3, is KAGVTQTPRYLIKTRGQQVTLSCSPISGHRSVSWYQQTPGQGLQFLFEYFSETQRNKGNFPGRFSGRQFSNSRSEMNVSTLELGDSALYLCASRTGTRTDTQYFGPGTRLTVL.

The chain combines TRBV6-1 with TRBJ2-1; D remains unclear. The CDR3 is made up of 15 amino acids. CDR1 is MNHNS and CDR2 is SASEGT in the germline V gene. V lost 4 bases and J 7 bases, leaving 17 bases between the germline ends. CDR3 in amino acids: CASSASAGGKNEQFF. CDR3 DNA: TGTGCCAGCAGTGCATCGGCAGGTGGTAAGAATGAGCAGTTCTTC.

The chain recombines TRBV19 with TRBJ1-5; TRBD1 matches at 8 bases. This CDR3 has 14 residues. The V gene end was trimmed by 10 bases and the J gene end by 6 bases; junction bases not matched to a gene: 11. Germline loops: CDR1 LNHDA, CDR2 SQIVND (reference sequence). CDR3 DNA sequence: TGTGCCACCTTGGACAGGGCGAGTACTCAGCCCCAGCATTTT. Protein sequence: CATLDRASTQPQHF. Variable domain in full (rest from reference TRBV19 and TRBJ1-5): DGGITQSPKYLFRKEGQNVTLSCEQNLNHDAMYWYRQDPGQGLRLIYYSQIVNDFQKGDIAEGYSVSREKKESFPLTVTSAQKNPTAFYLCATLDRASTQPQHFGDGTRLSIL.

The gene calls are TRBV7-8 and TRBJ2-7; D is possibly TRBD1 (6 bases). The V end was cut by 5 bases, the J end by 2 bases, with 13 bases between. This CDR3 is 14 amino acids long. Germline V gives CDR1 SGHVS, CDR2 FQNEAQ. This CDR3 reads CASSPRTETYEQYF. For the CDR3, the DNA is TGTGCCAGCAGCCCTCGGACAGAAACCTACGAGCAGTACTTC. Using reference TRBV7-8 and TRBJ2-7 for the parts outside the CDR3, the full variable domain is GAGVSQSPRYKVAKRGQDVALRCDPISGHVSLFWYQQALGQGPEFLTYFQNEAQLDKSGLPSDRFFAERPEGSVSTLKIQRTQQEDSAVYLCASSPRTETYEQYFGPGTRLTVT.

This chain joins TRBV7-9 and TRBJ2-3; D tentatively reads TRBD1 or TRBD2 (5 bases each). V shed 1 base and J shed 0 bases, with 11 bases lying between them. The CDR3 contains 16 residues. Germline-derived CDR1 and CDR2 are SEHNR and FQNEAQ (reference sequence). The chain's CDR3 is CASSLGDRTSTDTQYF. Written as DNA, the CDR3 is TGTGCCAGCAGCTTAGGGGACCGCACTAGCACAGATACGCAGTATTTT.

This chain links TRBV18 with TRBJ2-2; no definite D call. The CDR3 loop spans 13 amino acids. The V end lost 0 bases, the J end lost 4 bases, and 3 bases lay between the germline ends. Germline lookup yields CDR1 KGHSH and CDR2 LQKENI. CDR3: CASSPPPTGELFF. The CDR3 region has the DNA TGTGCCAGCTCACCACCCCCCACCGGGGAGCTGTTTTTT.

This chain joins TRBV6-1 and TRBJ2-1; the D gene is possibly TRBD2 (7 bases). The germline CDR1 and CDR2 sequences are MNHNS and SASEGT. Between the trimmed V and J ends, which lost 9 bases and 7 bases, there was a span of 22 bases. This CDR3 has 15 amino acids. The CDR3 loop is CASLGAGDDGNEQFF. DNA of the CDR3: TGTGCCAGTCTGGGGGCGGGAGACGACGGGAATGAGCAGTTCTTC.